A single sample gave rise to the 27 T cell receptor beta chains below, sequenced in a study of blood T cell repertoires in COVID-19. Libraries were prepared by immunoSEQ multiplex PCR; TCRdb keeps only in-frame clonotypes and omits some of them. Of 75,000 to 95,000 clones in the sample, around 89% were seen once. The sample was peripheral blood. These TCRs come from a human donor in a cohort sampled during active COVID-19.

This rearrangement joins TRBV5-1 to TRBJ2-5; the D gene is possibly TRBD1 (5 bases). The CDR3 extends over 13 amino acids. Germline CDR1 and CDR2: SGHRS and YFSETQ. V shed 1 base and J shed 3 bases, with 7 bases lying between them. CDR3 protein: CASSLQGEETQYF. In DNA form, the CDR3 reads TGCGCCAGCAGCTTGCAGGGTGAAGAGACCCAGTACTTC.

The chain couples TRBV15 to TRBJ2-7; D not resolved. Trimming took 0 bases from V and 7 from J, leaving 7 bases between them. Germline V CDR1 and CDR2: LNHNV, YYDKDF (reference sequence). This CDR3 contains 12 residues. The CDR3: CATSRDGWEQYF. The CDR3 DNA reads TGTGCCACCAGCAGAGATGGCTGGGAGCAGTACTTC. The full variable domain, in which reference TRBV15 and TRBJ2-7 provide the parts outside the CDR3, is DAMVIQNPRYQVTQFGKPVTLSCSQTLNHNVMYWYQQKSSQAPKLLFHYYDKDFNNEADTPDNFQSRRPNTSFCFLDIRSPGLGDTAMYLCATSRDGWEQYFGPGTRLTVT.

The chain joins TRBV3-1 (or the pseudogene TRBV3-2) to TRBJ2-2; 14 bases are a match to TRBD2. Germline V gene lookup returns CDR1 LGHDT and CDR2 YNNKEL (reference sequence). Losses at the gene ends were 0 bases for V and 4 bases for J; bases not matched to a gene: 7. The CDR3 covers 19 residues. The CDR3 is CASSQEKTSGRASTGELFF. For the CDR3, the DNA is TGTGCCAGCAGCCAAGAAAAGACTAGCGGGAGGGCCAGCACCGGGGAGCTGTTTTTT.

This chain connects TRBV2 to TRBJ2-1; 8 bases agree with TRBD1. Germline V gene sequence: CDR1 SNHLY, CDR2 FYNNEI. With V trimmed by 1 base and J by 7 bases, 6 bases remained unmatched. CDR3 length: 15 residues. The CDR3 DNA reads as TGTGCCAGCAGTGAAGTCGACAGGGGAAGTAATGAGCAGTTCTTC. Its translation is CASSEVDRGSNEQFF.

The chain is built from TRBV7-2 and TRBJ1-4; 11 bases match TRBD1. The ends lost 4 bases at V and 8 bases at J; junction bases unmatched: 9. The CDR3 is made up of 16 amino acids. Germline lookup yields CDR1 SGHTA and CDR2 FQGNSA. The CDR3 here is CASSSNGQGASEKLFF. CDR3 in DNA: TGTGCCAGCAGCTCCAATGGACAGGGGGCAAGCGAAAAACTGTTTTTT.

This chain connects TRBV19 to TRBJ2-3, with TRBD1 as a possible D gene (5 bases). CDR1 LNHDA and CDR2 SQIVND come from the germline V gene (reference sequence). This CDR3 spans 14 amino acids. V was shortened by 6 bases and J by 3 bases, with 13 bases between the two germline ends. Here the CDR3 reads CASSRQSRTDTQYF. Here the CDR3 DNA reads TGTGCCAGTAGCCGACAGAGCCGTACAGATACGCAGTATTTT.

The CDR3, as DNA: TGTGCCAGCAGGGTGGGACAGGGTTATGGCTACACCTTC. Translated: CASRVGQGYGYTF. The chain joins TRBV2 to TRBJ1-2, with TRBD1 matching over 9 bases. This CDR3 is 13 amino acids long. Trimming at V came to 6 bases and at J to 5 bases, leaving 4 bases not matched to a gene. From germline, CDR1 is SNHLY and CDR2 FYNNEI.

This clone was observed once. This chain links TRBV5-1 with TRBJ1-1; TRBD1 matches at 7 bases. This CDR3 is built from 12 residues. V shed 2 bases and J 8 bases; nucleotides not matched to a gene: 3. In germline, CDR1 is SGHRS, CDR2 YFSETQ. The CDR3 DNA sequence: TGCGCCAGCAGCTTTACAGGGGAGGAAGCTTTCTTT. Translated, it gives CASSFTGEEAFF.

The CDR3 protein is CASSRTGVWQPQHF. The CDR3, as DNA: TGTGCCAGTAGCCGAACAGGGGTCTGGCAGCCCCAGCATTTT. V usage is TRBV19 and J usage is TRBJ1-5; the match to TRBD1 covers 7 bases. J lost 7 bases, V lost 6 bases, and 9 bases had no gene match. Germline V lookup: CDR1 LNHDA, CDR2 SQIVND (reference sequence). The CDR3 has 14 amino acids.

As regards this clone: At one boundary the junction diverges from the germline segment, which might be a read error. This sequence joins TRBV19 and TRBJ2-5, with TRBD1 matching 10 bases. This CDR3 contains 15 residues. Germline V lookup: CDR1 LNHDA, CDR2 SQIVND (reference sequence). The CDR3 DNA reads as TGTGCCAGTAGTAGTCCCGACAGGGGGCTTTTTCGAGTCCACTTC. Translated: CASSSPDRGLFRVHF.

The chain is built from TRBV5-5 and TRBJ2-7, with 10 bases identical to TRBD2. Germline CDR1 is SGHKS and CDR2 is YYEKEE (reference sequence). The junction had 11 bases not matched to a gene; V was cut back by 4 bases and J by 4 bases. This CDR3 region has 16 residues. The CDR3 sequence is CASSPPPGLARYEQYF. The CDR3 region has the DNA TGTGCCAGCAGCCCCCCCCCGGGACTAGCGAGATACGAGCAGTACTTC.

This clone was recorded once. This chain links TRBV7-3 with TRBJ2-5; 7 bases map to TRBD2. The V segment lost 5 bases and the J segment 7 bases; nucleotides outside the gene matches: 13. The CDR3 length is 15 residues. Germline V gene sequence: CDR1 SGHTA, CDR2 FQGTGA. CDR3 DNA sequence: TGTGCCAGCAGCCCCGGGACTACAGCCTTCGGGACCCAGTACTTC. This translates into CASSPGTTAFGTQYF.

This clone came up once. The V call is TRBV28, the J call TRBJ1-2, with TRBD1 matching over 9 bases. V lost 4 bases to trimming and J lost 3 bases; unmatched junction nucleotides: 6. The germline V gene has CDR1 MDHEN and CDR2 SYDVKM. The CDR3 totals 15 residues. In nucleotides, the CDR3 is TGTGCCAGCAGTTGGGGACAGGGACTACACTATGGCTACACCTTC. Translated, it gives CASSWGQGLHYGYTF.

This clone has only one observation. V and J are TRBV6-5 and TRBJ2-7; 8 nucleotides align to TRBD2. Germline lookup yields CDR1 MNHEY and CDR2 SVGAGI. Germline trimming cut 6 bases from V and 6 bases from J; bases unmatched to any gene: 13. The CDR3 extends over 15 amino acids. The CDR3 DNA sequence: TGTGCCAGCAGATTAAGCGGGAGTCCCAGCGGCGAGCAGTACTTC. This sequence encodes CASRLSGSPSGEQYF.

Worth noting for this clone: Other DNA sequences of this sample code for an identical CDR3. This CDR3 is CASSGQGNYGYTF. The CDR3 DNA sequence: TGTGCCAGCAGTGGACAGGGTAACTATGGCTACACCTTC. This chain links TRBV2 with TRBJ1-2; 7 positions agree with TRBD1. Trimming cost V 4 bases and J 1 base; bases outside gene matches: 0. The CDR3 sequence is 13 residues long. CDR1 and CDR2 (germline): SNHLY, FYNNEI. Full variable domain (rest looked up from reference TRBV2 and TRBJ1-2): EPEVTQTPSHQVTQMGQEVILRCVPISNHLYFYWYRQILGQKVEFLVSFYNNEISEKSEIFDDQFSVERPDGSNFTLKIRSTKLEDSAMYFCASSGQGNYGYTFGSGTRLTVV.

CDR3 nucleotide sequence: TGTGCCAGCAGTTCGCGCGGCGCCAACACCGGGGAGCTGTTTTTT. This translates into CASSSRGANTGELFF. The chain combines TRBV27 with TRBJ2-2; D remains ambiguous. The CDR3 totals 15 residues. V dropped 4 bases and J dropped 2 bases, with 11 bases sitting between them. CDR1 MNHEY and CDR2 SMNVEV come from the germline V gene (reference sequence).

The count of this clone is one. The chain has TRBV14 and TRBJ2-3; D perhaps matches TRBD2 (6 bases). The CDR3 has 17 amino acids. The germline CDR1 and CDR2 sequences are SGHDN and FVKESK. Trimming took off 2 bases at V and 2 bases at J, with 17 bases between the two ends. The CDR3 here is CASSQLQRAPDTDTQYF. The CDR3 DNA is TGTGCCAGCAGCCAACTACAGCGGGCTCCTGACACAGATACGCAGTATTTT.

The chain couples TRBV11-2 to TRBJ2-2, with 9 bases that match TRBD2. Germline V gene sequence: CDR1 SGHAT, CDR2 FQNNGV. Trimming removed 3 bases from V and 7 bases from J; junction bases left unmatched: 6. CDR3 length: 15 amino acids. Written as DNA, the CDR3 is TGTGCCAGCAGCTTCACGCGGGGGGGGAACGGGGAGCTGTTTTTT. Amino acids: CASSFTRGGNGELFF.

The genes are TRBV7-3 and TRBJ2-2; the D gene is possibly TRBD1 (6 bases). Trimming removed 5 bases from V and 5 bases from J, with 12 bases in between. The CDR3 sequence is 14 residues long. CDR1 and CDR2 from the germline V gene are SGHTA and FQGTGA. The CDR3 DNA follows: TGTGCCAGCAGCCCAGCCCAGGGGACCGGGGAGCTGTTTTTT. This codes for CASSPAQGTGELFF.

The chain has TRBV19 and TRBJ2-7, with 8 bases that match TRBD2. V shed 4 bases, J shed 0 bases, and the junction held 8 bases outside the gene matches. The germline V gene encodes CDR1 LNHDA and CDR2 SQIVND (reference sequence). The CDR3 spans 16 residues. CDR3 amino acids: CASSTSLGLASYEQYF. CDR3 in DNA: TGTGCCAGTAGTACGTCCCTCGGACTAGCCTCCTACGAGCAGTACTTC.

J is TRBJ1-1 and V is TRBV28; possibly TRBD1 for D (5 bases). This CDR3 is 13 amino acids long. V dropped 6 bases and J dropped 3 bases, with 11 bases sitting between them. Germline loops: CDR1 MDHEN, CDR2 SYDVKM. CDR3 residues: CASRGGADTEAFF. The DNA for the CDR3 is TGTGCCAGCAGAGGAGGGGCGGACACTGAAGCTTTCTTT.

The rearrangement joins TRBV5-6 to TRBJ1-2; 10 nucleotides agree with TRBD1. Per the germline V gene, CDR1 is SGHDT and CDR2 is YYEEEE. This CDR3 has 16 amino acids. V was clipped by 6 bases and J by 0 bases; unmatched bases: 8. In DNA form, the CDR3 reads TGTGCCAGCAACCGGGACAGGGGCCGACCTAACTATGGCTACACCTTC. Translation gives CASNRDRGRPNYGYTF.

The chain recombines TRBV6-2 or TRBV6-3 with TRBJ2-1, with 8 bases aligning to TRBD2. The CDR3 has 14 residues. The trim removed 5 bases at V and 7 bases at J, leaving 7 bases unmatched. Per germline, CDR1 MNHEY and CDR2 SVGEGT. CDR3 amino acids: CASSPGLDVNEQFF. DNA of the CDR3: TGTGCCAGCAGTCCGGGACTAGATGTGAATGAGCAGTTCTTC.

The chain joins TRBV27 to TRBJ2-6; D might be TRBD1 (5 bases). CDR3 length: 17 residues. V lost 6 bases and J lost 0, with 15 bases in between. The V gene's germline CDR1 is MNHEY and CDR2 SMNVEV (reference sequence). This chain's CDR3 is CASSPGHFTSGANVLTF. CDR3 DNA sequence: TGTGCCAGCAGCCCCGGACACTTTACCTCTGGGGCCAACGTCCTGACTTTC.

CDR3: CASSPGIGTANEKLFF. In DNA, the CDR3 is TGTGCCAGCAGCCCAGGTATAGGGACAGCGAATGAAAAACTGTTTTTT. The V and J genes are TRBV3-1 (or the pseudogene TRBV3-2) and TRBJ1-4; TRBD1 agrees at 7 bases. Losses at the gene ends were 4 bases for V and 5 bases for J; bases not matched to a gene: 10. The V gene's germline CDR1 is LGHDT and CDR2 YNNKEL (reference sequence). The CDR3 spans 16 residues.

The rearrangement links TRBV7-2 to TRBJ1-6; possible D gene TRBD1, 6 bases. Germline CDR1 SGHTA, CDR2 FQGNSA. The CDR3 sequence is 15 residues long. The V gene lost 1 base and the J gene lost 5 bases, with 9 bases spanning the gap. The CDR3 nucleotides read TGTGCCAGCAGCTTAGGACAGGCCAATAATTCACCCCTCCACTTT. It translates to CASSLGQANNSPLHF.

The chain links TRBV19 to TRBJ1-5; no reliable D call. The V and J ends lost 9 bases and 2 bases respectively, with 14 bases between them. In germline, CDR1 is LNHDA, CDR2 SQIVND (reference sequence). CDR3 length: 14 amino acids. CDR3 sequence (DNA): TGTGCCAGCCAGCCGGGCGGGGGCAATCAGCCCCAGCATTTT. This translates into CASQPGGGNQPQHF.